This T cell receptor beta chain is drawn from a study of blood T cell repertoires in COVID-19. In the study overall: Both acute and convalescent COVID-19 samples were obtained from the United States, Italy and Spain. PBMCs, B-cell-depleted T cells, or T cells provided the cDNA or gDNA that made up the material.

Authors' analysis steps: Reference gene primer amplification gave nucleated cell count estimates. Generated by immunoSEQ multiplex PCR, the TCRdb table keeps only in-frame clones and is missing some. Clone size and the V and J calls come from that table; the DNA yielded D and trimming. The sample yields under 150,000 clones, around 89% seen once. The germline V gene encodes CDR1 SGHKS and CDR2 YYEKEE (reference sequence). Trimming took 4 bases from V and 8 from J, leaving 12 bases between them. There are 12 residues in the CDR3. The source of this sequence is a man in his sixties or seventies with active COVID-19. The chain couples TRBV5-5 to TRBJ1-1, with D uncertain. Specimen: peripheral blood. This CDR3 is CASSLYESEAFF. CDR3 nucleotides: TGTGCCAGCAGCCTCTACGAATCCGAAGCTTTCTTT.